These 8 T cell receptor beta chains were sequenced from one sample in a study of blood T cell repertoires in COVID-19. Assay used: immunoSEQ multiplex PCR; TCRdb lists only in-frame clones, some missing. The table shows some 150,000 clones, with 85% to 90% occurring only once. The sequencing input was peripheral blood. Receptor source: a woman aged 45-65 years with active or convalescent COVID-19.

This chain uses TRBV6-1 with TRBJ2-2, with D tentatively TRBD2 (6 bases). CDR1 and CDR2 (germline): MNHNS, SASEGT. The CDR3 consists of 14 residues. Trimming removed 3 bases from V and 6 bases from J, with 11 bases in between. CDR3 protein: CASSEGGWPGELFF. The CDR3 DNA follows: TGTGCCAGCAGTGAGGGGGGTTGGCCCGGGGAGCTGTTTTTT.

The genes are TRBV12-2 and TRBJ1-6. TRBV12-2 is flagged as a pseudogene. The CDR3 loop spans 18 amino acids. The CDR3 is CASRLRVRRFPYNSPLHF. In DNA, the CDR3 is TGTGCAAGTCGCTTGAGGGTCCGACGCTTCCCCTATAATTCACCCCTCCACTTT.

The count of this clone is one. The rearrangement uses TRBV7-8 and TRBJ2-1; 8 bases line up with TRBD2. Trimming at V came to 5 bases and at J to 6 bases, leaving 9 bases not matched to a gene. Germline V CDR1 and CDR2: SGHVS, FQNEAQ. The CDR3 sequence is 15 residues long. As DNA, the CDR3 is TGTGCCAGCAGCCGACTAGCGCGTAGGGTCAATGAGCAGTTCTTC. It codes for CASSRLARRVNEQFF.

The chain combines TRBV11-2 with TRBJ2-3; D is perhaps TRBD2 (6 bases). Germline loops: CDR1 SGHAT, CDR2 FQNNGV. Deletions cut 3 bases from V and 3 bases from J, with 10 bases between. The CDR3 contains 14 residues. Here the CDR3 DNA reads TGTGCCAGCAGCTTTCGCGGGGCAACAGATACGCAGTATTTT. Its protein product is CASSFRGATDTQYF.

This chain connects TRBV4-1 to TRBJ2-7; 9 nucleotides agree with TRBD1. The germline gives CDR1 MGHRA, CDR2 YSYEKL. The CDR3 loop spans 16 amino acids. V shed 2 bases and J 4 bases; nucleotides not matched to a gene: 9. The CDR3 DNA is TGCGCCAGCAGCCAACGCCCGGGACAGGGTTCGTACGAGCAGTACTTC. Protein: CASSQRPGQGSYEQYF.

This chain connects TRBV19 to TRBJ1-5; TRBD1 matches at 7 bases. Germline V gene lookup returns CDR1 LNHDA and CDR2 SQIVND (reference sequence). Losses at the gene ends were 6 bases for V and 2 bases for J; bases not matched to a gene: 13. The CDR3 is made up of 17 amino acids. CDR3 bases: TGTGCCAGTAGCGATCCGACAGGGATCATGCGCAATCAGCCCCAGCATTTT. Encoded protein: CASSDPTGIMRNQPQHF. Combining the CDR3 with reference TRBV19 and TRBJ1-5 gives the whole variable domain DGGITQSPKYLFRKEGQNVTLSCEQNLNHDAMYWYRQDPGQGLRLIYYSQIVNDFQKGDIAEGYSVSREKKESFPLTVTSAQKNPTAFYLCASSDPTGIMRNQPQHFGDGTRLSIL.

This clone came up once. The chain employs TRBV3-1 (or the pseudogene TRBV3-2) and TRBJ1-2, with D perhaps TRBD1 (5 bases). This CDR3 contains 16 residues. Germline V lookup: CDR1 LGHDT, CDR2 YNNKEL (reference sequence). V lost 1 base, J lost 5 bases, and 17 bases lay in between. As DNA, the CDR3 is TGTGCCAGCAGCCAAGGTAGCGCAGGGAGGGGATATGGCTACACCTTC. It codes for CASSQGSAGRGYGYTF.

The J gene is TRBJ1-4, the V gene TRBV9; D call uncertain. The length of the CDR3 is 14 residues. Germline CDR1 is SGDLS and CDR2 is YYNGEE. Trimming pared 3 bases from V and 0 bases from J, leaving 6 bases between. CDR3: CASSAVSTNEKLFF. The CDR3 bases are TGTGCCAGCAGCGCCGTATCAACTAATGAAAAACTGTTTTTT.